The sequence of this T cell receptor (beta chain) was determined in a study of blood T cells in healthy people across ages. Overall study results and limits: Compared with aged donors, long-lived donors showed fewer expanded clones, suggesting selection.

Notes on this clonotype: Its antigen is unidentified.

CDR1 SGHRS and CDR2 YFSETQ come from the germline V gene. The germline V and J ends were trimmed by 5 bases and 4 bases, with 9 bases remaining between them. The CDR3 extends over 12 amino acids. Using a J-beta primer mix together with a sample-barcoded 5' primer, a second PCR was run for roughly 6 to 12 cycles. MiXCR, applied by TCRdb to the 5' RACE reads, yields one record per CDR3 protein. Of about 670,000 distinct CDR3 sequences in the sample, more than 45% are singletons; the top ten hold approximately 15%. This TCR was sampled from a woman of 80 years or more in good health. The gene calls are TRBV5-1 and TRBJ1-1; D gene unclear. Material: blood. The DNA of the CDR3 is TGCGCCAGCAGTTCGAGCGGCACTGAAGCTTTCTTT. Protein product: CASSSSGTEAFF.